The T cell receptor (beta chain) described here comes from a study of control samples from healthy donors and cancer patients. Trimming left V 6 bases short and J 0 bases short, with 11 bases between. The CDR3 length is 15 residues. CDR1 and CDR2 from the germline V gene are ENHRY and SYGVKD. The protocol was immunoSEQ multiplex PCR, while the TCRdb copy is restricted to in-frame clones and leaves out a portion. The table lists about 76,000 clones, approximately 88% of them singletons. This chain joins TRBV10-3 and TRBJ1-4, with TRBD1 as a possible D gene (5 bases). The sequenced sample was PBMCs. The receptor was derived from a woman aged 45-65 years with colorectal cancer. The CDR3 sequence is CAISGGDATNEKLFF. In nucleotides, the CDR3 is TGTGCCATCAGCGGAGGGGATGCAACTAATGAAAAACTGTTTTTT.